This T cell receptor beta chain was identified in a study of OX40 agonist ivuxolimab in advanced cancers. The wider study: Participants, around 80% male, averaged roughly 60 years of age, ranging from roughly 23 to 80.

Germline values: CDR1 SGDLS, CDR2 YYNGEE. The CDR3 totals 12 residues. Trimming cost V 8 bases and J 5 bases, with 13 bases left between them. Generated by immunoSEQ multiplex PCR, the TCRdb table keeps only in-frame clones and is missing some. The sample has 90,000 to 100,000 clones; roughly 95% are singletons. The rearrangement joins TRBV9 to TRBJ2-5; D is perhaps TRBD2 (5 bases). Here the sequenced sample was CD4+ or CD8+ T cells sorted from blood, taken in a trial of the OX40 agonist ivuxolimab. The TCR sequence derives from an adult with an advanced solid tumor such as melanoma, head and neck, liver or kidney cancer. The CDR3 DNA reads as TGTGCCAGTAACCTCGGCGGGGAGACCCAGTACTTC. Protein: CASNLGGETQYF.